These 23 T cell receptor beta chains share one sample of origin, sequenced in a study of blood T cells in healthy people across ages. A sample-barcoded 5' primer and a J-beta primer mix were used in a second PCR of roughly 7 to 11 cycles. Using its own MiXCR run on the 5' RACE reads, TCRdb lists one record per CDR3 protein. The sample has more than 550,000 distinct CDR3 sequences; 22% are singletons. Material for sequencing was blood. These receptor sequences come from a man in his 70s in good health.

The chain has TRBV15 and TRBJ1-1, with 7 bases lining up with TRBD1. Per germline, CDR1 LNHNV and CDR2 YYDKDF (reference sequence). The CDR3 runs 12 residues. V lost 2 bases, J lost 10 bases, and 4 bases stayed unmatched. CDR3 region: CATSRPRGRAFF. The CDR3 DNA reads TGTGCCACCAGCAGACCCAGGGGGAGAGCTTTCTTT.

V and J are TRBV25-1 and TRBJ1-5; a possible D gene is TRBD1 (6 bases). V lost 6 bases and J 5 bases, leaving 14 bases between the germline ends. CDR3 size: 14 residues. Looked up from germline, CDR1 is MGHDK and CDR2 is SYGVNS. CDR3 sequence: CASRETGRDQPQHF. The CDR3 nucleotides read TGTGCCAGCAGGGAGACAGGACGCGATCAGCCCCAGCATTTT.

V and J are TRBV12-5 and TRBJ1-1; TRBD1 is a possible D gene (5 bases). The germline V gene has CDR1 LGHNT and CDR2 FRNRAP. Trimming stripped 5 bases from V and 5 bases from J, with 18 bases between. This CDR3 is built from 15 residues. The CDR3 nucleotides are TGTGCTAGTGGTCCTCACTCGGGGGGAAGAACTGAAGCTTTCTTT. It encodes CASGPHSGGRTEAFF.

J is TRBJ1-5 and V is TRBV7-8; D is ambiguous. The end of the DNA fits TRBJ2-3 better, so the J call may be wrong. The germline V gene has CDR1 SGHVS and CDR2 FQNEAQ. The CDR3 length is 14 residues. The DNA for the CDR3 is TGTGCCAGTACCTCTGGCTATAGCAATCAGCCCCAGTATTTT. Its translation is CASTSGYSNQPQYF.

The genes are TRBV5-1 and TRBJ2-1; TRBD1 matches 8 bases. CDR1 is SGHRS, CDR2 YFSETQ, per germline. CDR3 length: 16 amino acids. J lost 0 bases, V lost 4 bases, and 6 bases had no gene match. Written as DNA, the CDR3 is TGCGCCAGCAGCACGACAGGGGACCGCTCCTACAATGAGCAGTTCTTC. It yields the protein CASSTTGDRSYNEQFF.

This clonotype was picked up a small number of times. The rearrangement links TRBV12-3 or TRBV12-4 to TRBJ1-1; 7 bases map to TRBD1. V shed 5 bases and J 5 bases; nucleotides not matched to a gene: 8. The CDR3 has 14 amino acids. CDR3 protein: CASSATGMGTEAFF. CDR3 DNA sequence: TGTGCCAGCAGTGCGACAGGGATGGGTACTGAAGCTTTCTTT.

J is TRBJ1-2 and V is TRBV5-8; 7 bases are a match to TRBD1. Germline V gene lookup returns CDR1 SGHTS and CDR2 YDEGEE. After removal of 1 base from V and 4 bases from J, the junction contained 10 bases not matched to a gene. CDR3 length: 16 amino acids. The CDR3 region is CASSLLRDRASYGYTF. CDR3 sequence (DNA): TGTGCCAGCAGCTTGCTCCGGGACAGAGCTAGCTATGGCTACACCTTC.

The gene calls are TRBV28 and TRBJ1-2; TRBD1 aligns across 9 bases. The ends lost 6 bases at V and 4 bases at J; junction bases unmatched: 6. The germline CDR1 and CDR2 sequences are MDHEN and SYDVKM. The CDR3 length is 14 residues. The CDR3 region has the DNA TGTGCCAGCAGCACCGGGACAGGGTCCTATGGCTACACCTTC. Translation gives CASSTGTGSYGYTF.

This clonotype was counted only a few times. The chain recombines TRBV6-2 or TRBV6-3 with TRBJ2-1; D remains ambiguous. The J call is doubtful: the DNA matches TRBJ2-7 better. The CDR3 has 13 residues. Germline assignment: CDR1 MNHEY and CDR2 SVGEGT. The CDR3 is CASKMSASYEQYV. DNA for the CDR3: TGTGCCAGCAAGATGAGCGCCTCCTACGAGCAGTACGTC.

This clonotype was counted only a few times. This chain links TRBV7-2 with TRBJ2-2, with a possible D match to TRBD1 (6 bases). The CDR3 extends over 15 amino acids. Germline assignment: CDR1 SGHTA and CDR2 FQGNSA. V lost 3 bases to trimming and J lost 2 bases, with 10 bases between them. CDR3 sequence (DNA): TGTGCCAGCAGCTTTTTGGGGGCTAACACCGGGGAGCTGTTTTTT. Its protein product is CASSFLGANTGELFF.

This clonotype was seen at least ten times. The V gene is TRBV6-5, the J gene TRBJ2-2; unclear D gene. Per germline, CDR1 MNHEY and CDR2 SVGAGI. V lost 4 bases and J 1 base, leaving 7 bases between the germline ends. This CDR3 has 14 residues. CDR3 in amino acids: CASSFGENTGELFF. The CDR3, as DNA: TGTGCCAGCAGTTTTGGGGAGAACACCGGGGAGCTGTTTTTT.

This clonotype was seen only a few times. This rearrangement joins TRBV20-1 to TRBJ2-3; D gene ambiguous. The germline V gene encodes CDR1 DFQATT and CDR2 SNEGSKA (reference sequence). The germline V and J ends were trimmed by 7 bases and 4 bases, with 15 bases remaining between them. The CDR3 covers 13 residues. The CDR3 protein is CSGPTIGADTQYF. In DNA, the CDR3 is TGCAGTGGACCAACAATTGGGGCAGATACGCAGTATTTT.

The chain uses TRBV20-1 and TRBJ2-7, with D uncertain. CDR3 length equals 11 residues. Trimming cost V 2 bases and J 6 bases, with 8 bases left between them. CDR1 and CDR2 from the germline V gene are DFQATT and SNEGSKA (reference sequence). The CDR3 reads CSARHAIEQYF. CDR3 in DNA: TGCAGTGCTAGACACGCAATCGAGCAGTACTTC.

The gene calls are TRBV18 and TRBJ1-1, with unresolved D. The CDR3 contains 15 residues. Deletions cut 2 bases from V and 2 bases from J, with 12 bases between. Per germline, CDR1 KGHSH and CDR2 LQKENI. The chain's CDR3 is CASSPNVGRNTEAFF. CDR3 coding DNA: TGTGCCAGCTCACCAAACGTTGGAAGAAACACTGAAGCTTTCTTT. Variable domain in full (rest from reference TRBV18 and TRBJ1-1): NAGVMQNPRHLVRRRGQEARLRCSPMKGHSHVYWYRQLPEEGLKFMVYLQKENIIDESGMPKERFSAEFPKEGPSILRIQQVVRGDSAAYFCASSPNVGRNTEAFFGQGTRLTVV.

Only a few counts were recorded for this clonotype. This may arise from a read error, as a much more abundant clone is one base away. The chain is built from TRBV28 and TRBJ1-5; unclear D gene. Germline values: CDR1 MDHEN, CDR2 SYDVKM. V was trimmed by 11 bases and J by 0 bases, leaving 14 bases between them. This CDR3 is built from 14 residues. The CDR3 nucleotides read TGTGCCGGCTCTCTCGGTGGTAGCAATCAGCCCCAGCATTTT. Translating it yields CAGSLGGSNQPQHF.

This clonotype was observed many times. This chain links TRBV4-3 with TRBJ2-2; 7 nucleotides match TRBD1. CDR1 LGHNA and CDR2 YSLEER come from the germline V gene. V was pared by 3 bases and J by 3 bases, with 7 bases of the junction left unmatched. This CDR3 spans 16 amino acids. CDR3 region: CASSQGTTGHTGELFF. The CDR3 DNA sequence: TGCGCCAGCAGCCAGGGGACGACAGGGCACACCGGGGAGCTGTTTTTT.

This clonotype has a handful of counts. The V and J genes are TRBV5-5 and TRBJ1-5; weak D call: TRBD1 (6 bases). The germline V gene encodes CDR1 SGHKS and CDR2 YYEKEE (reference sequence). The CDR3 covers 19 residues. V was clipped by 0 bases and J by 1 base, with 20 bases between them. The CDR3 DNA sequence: TGTGCCAGCAGCTTGGGGCTAGCAGGGGTAATGAGGAGCAATCAGCCCCAGCATTTT. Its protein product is CASSLGLAGVMRSNQPQHF. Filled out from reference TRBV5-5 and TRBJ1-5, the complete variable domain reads DAGVTQSPTHLIKTRGQQVTLRCSPISGHKSVSWYQQVLGQGPQFIFQYYEKEERGRGNFPDRFSARQFPNYSSELNVNALLLGDSALYLCASSLGLAGVMRSNQPQHFGDGTRLSIL.

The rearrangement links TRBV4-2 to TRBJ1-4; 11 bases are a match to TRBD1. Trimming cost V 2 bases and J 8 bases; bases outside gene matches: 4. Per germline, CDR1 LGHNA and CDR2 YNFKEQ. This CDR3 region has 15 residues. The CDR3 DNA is TGTGCCAGCAGCCAACCGGGACAGGGGGAAGAAAAACTGTTTTTT. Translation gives CASSQPGQGEEKLFF.

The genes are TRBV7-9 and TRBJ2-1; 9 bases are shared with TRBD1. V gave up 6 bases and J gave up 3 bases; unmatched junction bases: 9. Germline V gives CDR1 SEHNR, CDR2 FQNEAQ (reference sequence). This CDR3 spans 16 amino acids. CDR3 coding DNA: TGTGCCAGCAGAGTCACCACAGGGGGCCGCTACAATGAGCAGTTCTTC. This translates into CASRVTTGGRYNEQFF.

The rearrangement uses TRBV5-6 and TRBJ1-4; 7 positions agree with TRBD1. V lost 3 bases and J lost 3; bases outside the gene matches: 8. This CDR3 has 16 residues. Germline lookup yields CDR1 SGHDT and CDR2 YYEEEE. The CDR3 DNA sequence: TGTGCCAGCAGCTGGGAGGGGGCGAGAGCTAATGAAAAACTGTTTTTT. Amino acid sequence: CASSWEGARANEKLFF.

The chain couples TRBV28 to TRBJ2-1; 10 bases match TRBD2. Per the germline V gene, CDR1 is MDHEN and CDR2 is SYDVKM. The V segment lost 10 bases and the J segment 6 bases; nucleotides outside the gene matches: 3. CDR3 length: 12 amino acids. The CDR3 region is CAIAGGFNEQFF. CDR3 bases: TGTGCCATAGCGGGGGGATTCAATGAGCAGTTCTTC.

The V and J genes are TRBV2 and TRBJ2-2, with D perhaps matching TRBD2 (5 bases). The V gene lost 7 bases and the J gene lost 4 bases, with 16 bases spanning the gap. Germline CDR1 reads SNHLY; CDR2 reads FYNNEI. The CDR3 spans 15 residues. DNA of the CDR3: TGTGCCAGCACTCCCGAGGGAAGTTTCACCGGGGAGCTGTTTTTT. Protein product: CASTPEGSFTGELFF.

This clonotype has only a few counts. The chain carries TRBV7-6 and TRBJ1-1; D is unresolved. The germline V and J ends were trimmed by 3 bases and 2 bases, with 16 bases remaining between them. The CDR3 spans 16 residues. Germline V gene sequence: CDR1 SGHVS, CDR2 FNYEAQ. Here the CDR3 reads CASSLTDELLNTEAFF. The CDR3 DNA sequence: TGTGCCAGCAGCTTGACCGATGAGCTACTAAACACTGAAGCTTTCTTT.